Following are 4 T cell receptor beta chains from one sample sequenced in a study of shared clonotypes between healthy human individuals. This table comes from immunoSEQ multiplex PCR, and its TCRdb copy is limited to in-frame clones, with some not included. There are 400,000 to 600,000 clones in the sample; over 75% occur only once, and approximately 12% lies in the top ten. What was sequenced was PBMCs. The receptors derive from a woman aged 40 to 50 in good health. Some clones in this sample may be carry-over from other donors' samples.

The V and J genes are TRBV6-5 and TRBJ1-3; a weak D match, TRBD1 (5 bases). The germline V and J ends were trimmed by 0 bases and 4 bases, with 10 bases remaining between them. The length of the CDR3 is 15 residues. CDR1 and CDR2 from the germline V gene are MNHEY and SVGAGI. CDR3 residues: CASSYSSGVGNTIYF. The CDR3 bases are TGTGCCAGCAGTTACTCTTCGGGGGTAGGAAACACCATATATTTT.

The chain links TRBV19 to TRBJ1-5; D unresolved. Germline loops: CDR1 LNHDA, CDR2 SQIVND (reference sequence). The V gene lost 5 bases and the J gene lost 5 bases, with 10 bases spanning the gap. CDR3 length equals 13 residues. As DNA, the CDR3 is TGTGCCAGTAGTGATGAGCGATATCAGCCCCAGCATTTT. The encoded protein is CASSDERYQPQHF.

The V call is TRBV9, the J call TRBJ2-5; 11 nucleotides line up with TRBD2. CDR1 and CDR2 from the germline V gene are SGDLS and YYNGEE. With 4 bases clipped from V and 4 bases from J, the junction kept 3 bases outside the gene matches. CDR3 size: 14 residues. The CDR3 protein is CASSFGLAGETQYF. CDR3 nucleotide sequence: TGTGCCAGCAGCTTCGGACTAGCGGGAGAGACCCAGTACTTC.

The V call is TRBV5-4, the J call TRBJ1-1; D is uncertain. The V end was cut by 0 bases, the J end by 5 bases, with 8 bases between. This CDR3 has 13 residues. CDR1 is SGHNT, CDR2 YYREEE, per germline (reference sequence). CDR3 bases: TGTGCCAGCAGCTTGGTAGGGATGACTGAAGCTTTCTTT. Protein sequence: CASSLVGMTEAFF.